This TCR beta chain was captured in a study of blood T cell repertoires in COVID-19. The wider study: Both acute and convalescent COVID-19 samples were obtained from the United States, Italy and Spain. In each case, the material was cDNA or gDNA derived from T cells, B-cell-depleted T cells, or PBMCs.

V trimming: 5 bases; J trimming: 1 base; junction bases outside the gene matches: 6. Germline lookup yields CDR1 SGHTA and CDR2 FQGNSA. The CDR3 length is 15 residues. Authors' analysis steps: It was from reference gene primer amplification that nucleated cell counts were estimated. Sequencing was performed with immunoSEQ multiplex PCR; in TCRdb, only in-frame clones are kept and a portion is missing. V and J calls and clone size are those listed in that table; D and trimming were worked out from the DNA. This table has some 150,000 clones, 75% to 90% appearing once. The source material was peripheral blood. This chain joins TRBV7-2 and TRBJ1-1, with 8 bases lining up with TRBD1. The TCR comes from a woman at least 80 years old with acute or convalescent COVID-19. CDR3 sequence: CASSTRQGRNTEAFF. The CDR3 region has the DNA TGTGCCAGCAGCACCCGACAGGGGCGGAACACTGAAGCTTTCTTT.